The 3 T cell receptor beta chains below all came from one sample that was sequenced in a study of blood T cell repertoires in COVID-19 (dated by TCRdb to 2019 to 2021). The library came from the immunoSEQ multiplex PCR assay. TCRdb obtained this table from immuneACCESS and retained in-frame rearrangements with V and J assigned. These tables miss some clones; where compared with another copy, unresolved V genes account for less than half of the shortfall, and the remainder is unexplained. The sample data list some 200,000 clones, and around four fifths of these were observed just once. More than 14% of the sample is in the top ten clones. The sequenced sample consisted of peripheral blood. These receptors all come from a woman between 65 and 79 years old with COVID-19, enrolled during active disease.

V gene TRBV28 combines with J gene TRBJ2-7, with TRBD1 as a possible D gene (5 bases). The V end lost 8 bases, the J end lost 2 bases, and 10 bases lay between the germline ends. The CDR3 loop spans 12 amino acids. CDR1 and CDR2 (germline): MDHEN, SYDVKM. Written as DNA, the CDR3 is TGTGCCAGCTCCAGGGTGACCTACGAGCAGTACGTC. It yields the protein CASSRVTYEQYV.

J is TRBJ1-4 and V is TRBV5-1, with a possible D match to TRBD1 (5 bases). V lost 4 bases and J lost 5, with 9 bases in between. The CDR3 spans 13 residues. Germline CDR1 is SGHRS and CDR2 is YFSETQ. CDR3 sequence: CASSAGPNEKLFF. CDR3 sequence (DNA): TGCGCCAGCAGCGCAGGGCCCAATGAAAAACTGTTTTTT. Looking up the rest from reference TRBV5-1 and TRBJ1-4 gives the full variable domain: KAGVTQTPRYLIKTRGQQVTLSCSPISGHRSVSWYQQTPGQGLQFLFEYFSETQRNKGNFPGRFSGRQFSNSRSEMNVSTLELGDSALYLCASSAGPNEKLFFGSGTQLSVL.

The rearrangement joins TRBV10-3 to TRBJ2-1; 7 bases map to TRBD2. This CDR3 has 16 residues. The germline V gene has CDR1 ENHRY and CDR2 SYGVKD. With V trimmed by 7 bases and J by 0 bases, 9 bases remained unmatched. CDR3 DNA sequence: TGTGCCATCACCCGAGTAGCGGGTTCCTCCTACAATGAGCAGTTCTTC. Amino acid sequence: CAITRVAGSSYNEQFF.